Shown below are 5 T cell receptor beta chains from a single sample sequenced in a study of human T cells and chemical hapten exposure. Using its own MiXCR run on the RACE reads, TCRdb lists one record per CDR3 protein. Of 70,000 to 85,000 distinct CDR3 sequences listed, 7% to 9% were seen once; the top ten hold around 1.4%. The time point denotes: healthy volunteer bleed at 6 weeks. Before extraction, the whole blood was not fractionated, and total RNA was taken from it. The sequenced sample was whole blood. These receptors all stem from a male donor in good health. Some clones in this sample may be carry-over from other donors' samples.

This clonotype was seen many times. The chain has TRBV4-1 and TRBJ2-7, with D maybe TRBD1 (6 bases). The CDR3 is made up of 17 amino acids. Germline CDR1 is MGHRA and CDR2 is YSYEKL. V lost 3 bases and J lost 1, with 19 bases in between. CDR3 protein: CASSHARGTAGSYEQYF. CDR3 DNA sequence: TGCGCCAGCAGCCACGCTAGGGGGACCGCCGGGTCCTACGAGCAGTACTTC.

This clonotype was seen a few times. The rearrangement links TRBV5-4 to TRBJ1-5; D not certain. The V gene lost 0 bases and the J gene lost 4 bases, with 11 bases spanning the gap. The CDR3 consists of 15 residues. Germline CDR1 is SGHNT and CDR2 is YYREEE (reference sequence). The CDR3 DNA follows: TGTGCCAGCAGCTTGGCCGAGGCACCTAATCAGCCCCAGCATTTT. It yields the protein CASSLAEAPNQPQHF. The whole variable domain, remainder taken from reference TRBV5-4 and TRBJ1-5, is ETGVTQSPTHLIKTRGQQVTLRCSSQSGHNTVSWYQQALGQGPQFIFQYYREEENGRGNFPPRFSGLQFPNYSSELNVNALELDDSALYLCASSLAEAPNQPQHFGDGTRLSIL.

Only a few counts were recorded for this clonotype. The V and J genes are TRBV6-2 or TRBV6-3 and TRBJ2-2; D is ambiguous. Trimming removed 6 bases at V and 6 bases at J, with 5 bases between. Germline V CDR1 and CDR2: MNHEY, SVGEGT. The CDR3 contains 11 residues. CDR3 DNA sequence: TGTGCCAGCAGGCTTGCCGGGGAGCTGTTTTTT. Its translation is CASRLAGELFF.

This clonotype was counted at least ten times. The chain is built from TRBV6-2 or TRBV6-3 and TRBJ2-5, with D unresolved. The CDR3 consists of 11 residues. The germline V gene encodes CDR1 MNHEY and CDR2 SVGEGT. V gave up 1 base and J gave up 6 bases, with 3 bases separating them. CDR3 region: CASSYFQTQYF. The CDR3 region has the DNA TGTGCCAGCAGTTACTTCCAGACCCAGTACTTC.

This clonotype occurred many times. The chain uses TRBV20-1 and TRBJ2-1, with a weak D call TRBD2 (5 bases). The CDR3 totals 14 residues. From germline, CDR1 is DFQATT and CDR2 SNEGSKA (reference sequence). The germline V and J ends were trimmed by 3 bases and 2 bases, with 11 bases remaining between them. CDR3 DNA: TGCAGTGCTAGGGCTGGGGAGCCCTACAATGAGCAGTTCTTC. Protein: CSARAGEPYNEQFF.